Listed below are T cell receptor beta chains from one sample, sequenced in a study of PD-1 blockade in classical Hodgkin lymphoma. The protocol was immunoSEQ multiplex PCR, while the TCRdb copy is restricted to in-frame clones and leaves out a portion. The table includes some 96,000 clones, roughly four fifths detected once. The source material was peripheral blood mononuclear cells (PBMCs), sampled before the second cycle of nivolumab. All receptors derive from a human donor with classical Hodgkin lymphoma. The CDR3 runs from the conserved cysteine through the conserved F or W. A D gene is named only where the DNA matches it firmly. Clone size is stated in some rows and not others, as once, few, many or a class when expanded.

clone_size cdr3_length j_call d_call v_call cdr3_nt cdr3_aa
medium-sized 15 TRBJ2-3 TRBD2 TRBV19 TGTGCCAGTCGCGCCGGACTAGTTAATTCAGATACGCAGTATTTT CASRAGLVNSDTQYF
. 15 TRBJ2-7 TRBD2 TRBV11-2 TGTGCCAGCAGCTTAGGGACTAGCGGATCGGGCGAGCAGTACTTC CASSLGTSGSGEQYF
few 15 TRBJ2-1 TRBD1 TRBV14 TGTGCCAGCAGCGGCCGGGACAGGCGGTACAATGAGCAGTTCTTC CASSGRDRRYNEQFF
. 15 TRBJ2-2 TRBD2 TRBV30 TGTGCCTGGGCGCCGGGACTAGGGAACACCGGGGAGCTGTTTTTT CAWAPGLGNTGELFF
. 15 TRBJ2-3 . TRBV27 TGTGCCAGCCGCTACCGGGCCCTGAGCACAGATACGCAGTATTTT CASRYRALSTDTQYF
once 16 TRBJ2-4 . TRBV21-1 TGTGCCAGCAGCAATAGGGAAGGGGTAACCAAAAACATTCAGTACTTC CASSNREGVTKNIQYF
. 14 TRBJ2-7 . TRBV10-3 TGTGCCACCTGGGACACCGGGAGCTCCTACGAGCAGTACTTC CATWDTGSSYEQYF
few 13 TRBJ2-6 . TRBV6-1 TGTGCCAGCAGACCGGCTGGGGCCAACGTCCTGACTTTC CASRPAGANVLTF
. 16 TRBJ1-5 TRBD1 TRBV18 TGTGCCAGCTCACCTGCCACAGGGGGCGGCAATCAGCCCCAGCATTTT CASSPATGGGNQPQHF
once 15 TRBJ2-3 . TRBV9 TGTGCCAGCAGCGTATCTCCAGGGAGGACAGATACGCAGTATTTT CASSVSPGRTDTQYF
. 15 TRBJ1-1 TRBD1 TRBV5-8 TGTGCCAGCAGCTTGAGACAGGGGGCGTACACTGAAGCTTTCTTT CASSLRQGAYTEAFF
. 14 TRBJ2-3 . TRBV6-1 TGTGCCAGCCTTAGGGGGGTCAGCACAGATACGCAGTATTTT CASLRGVSTDTQYF
once 15 TRBJ1-1 . TRBV7-9 TGTGCCAGCAGCTTGGTACACAGCCCGAACACTGAAGCTTTCTTT CASSLVHSPNTEAFF
once 15 TRBJ2-1 . TRBV6-5 TGTGCCAGCGCCCCCCCGGGACTCTTGGGCAATGAGCAGTTCTTC CASAPPGLLGNEQFF
. 16 TRBJ2-7 TRBD2 TRBV25-1 TGTGCCAGCAGTGAAGGTCGTCTAGCGGGATCCTACGAGCAGTACTTC CASSEGRLAGSYEQYF
once 13 TRBJ2-1 . TRBV7-6 TGTGCCAGCAGCATTGGGATTTACAATGAGCAGTTCTTC CASSIGIYNEQFF
. 15 TRBJ2-1 TRBD2 TRBV5-1 TGCGCCAGCAGCTTGGCTGGCGGGAGAGTGAATGAGCAGTTCTTC CASSLAGGRVNEQFF
. 15 TRBJ2-7 . TRBV6-5 TGTGCCAGCAGTTACTCGGATGCCTATTCCTACGAGCAGTACTTC CASSYSDAYSYEQYF
. 15 TRBJ2-3 TRBD1 TRBV18 TGTGCCAGCTCACCCGGACAGGGCGAGGCAGATACGCAGTATTTT CASSPGQGEADTQYF
. 15 TRBJ1-6 . TRBV30 TGTGCCTGGAGGGACTCGGGATCCTATAATTCACCCCTCCACTTT CAWRDSGSYNSPLHF
few 14 TRBJ1-1 . TRBV4-1 TGCGCCAGCAGCCAAGCGTCCCTGGACACTGAAGCTTTCTTT CASSQASLDTEAFF
. 15 TRBJ2-5 TRBD1 TRBV6-5 TGTGCCAGCAGGGACGGACAGGGGATTTTGGAGACCCAGTACTTC CASRDGQGILETQYF
once 14 TRBJ2-1 TRBD1 TRBV29-1 TGCAGCGGGCGAGGACAGGGGGCTTCGAATGAGCAGTTCTTC CSGRGQGASNEQFF
. 17 TRBJ2-5 . TRBV5-1 TGCGCCAGCAGCTCCCCTAGCGTGGGAGGATTTCAAGAGACCCAGTACTTC CASSSPSVGGFQETQYF
. 14 TRBJ2-5 . TRBV27 TGTGCCAGCAGTTTGGTGTGGGATGGAGAGACCCAGTACTTC CASSLVWDGETQYF
. 14 TRBJ1-2 . TRBV9 TGTGCCAGCACCCTAATGACAGCTAACTATGGCTACACCTTC CASTLMTANYGYTF
. 12 TRBJ2-2 . TRBV19 TGTGCCAGTAGTACGGCTATCGGGGAGCTGTTTTTT CASSTAIGELFF
once 15 TRBJ2-3 TRBD1 TRBV28 TGTGCCAGCAGAACCGGGACAGGGCGCACAGATACGCAGTATTTT CASRTGTGRTDTQYF
. 15 TRBJ2-6 TRBD2 TRBV5-5 TGTGCCAGCAGCTTACTAGCGACCGGGGCCAACGTCCTGACTTTC CASSLLATGANVLTF
. 17 TRBJ2-3 . TRBV7-3 TGTGCCAGCAGCTATCGTGTGGGCGGGACTAGCACAGATACGCAGTATTTT CASSYRVGGTSTDTQYF
. 15 TRBJ2-7 . TRBV6-5 TGTGCCAGCACCCCCCCCGGCTCCCTCGGGTACGAGCAGTACTTC CASTPPGSLGYEQYF
. 15 TRBJ1-5 TRBD1 TRBV30 TGTGCCTGGAGTGTACCAGGACAGGGGAATCAGCCCCAGCATTTT CAWSVPGQGNQPQHF
. 14 TRBJ2-7 TRBD1 TRBV7-2 TGTGCCAGCAGCTTACAGGACAGGTTCTACGAGCAGTACTTC CASSLQDRFYEQYF
. 15 TRBJ2-7 TRBD2 TRBV10-2 TGCGCCAGCAGCGTGGGACTAGCGGGAGGGTACGAGCAGTACTTC CASSVGLAGGYEQYF
many 14 TRBJ1-1 . TRBV14 TGTGCCAGCAGCCACACACCGCCCCTGTCCAAGGCTTTCTTT CASSHTPPLSKAFF
. 20 TRBJ2-1 TRBD1 TRBV9 TGTGCCAGCAGCGTAGATCTTGGGTTAACCGGGACAGGGTTGTCCAATGAGCAGTTCTTC CASSVDLGLTGTGLSNEQFF
. 15 TRBJ1-4 . TRBV15 TGTGCCACCAGCAGAGATCTTACGGTTAATGAAAAACTGTTTTTT CATSRDLTVNEKLFF
. 15 TRBJ1-2 . TRBV2 TGTGCCAGCAAGGGAGCGACGTTTACTAACTATGGCTACACCTTC CASKGATFTNYGYTF
. 16 TRBJ2-3 . TRBV5-1 TGCGCCAGCAGATCTAACCTAGCCCGAAGCACAGATACGCAGTATTTT CASRSNLARSTDTQYF
. 14 TRBJ2-3 TRBD2 TRBV5-1 TGCGCCGCCGGGAGCGGGAGGGCCGAAGATACGCAGTATTTT CAAGSGRAEDTQYF
few 14 TRBJ1-1 . TRBV5-6 TGTGCCAGCAACCTCTTTGGACAGACCGCTGAAGCTTTCTTT CASNLFGQTAEAFF
. 15 TRBJ2-7 . TRBV9 TGTGCCAGCAGCGTAGCGGCAGGGGCCCTCTACGAGCAGTACTTC CASSVAAGALYEQYF
. 15 TRBJ2-2 . TRBV6-5 TGTGCCAGCAGTTACTCACCTAGCGTTCACGGGGAGCTGTTTTTT CASSYSPSVHGELFF
. 14 TRBJ2-5 . TRBV7-2 TGTGCCAGCACCAGAAGGGGCATTTGGGAGACCCAGTACTTC CASTRRGIWETQYF
. 13 TRBJ1-2 . TRBV28 TGTGCCAGCAGTTTGAGGTTGAGGGGTGGCTACACCTTC CASSLRLRGGYTF
. 15 TRBJ2-7 TRBD2 TRBV28 TGTGCCAGCAGTGCTTCTAGCGGGAGTCCTAACGAGCAGTACTTC CASSASSGSPNEQYF
. 14 TRBJ1-2 . TRBV6-5 TGTGCCAGCAGTTATGTCCGCGGGGGCTATGGCTACACCTTC CASSYVRGGYGYTF
. 12 TRBJ1-2 . TRBV28 TGTGCCAGCACCCCGACGAACTATGGCTACACCTTC CASTPTNYGYTF
. 16 TRBJ2-1 . TRBV18 TGTGCCAGCTCACCTAGGACGCCGGGAGCGGACAATGAGCAGTTCTTC CASSPRTPGADNEQFF